The text below deals with one T cell receptor beta chain. This sample was included in a study of cytomegalovirus exposure and HLA in healthy donors. V gave up 4 bases and J gave up 7 bases; unmatched junction bases: 0. CDR1 GTSNPN and CDR2 SVGIG come from the germline V gene (reference sequence). CDR3 length: 11 residues. With 60 Vbeta and 13 Jbeta primers, the PCR was carried out. Only in-frame clones appear in the TCRdb table, and some are missing; sequencing was by immunoSEQ multiplex PCR. The sample carries 60,000 to 85,000 clones, roughly two thirds recorded once. The TCR originated in a man between 60 and 75 years old in good health and CMV-seropositive. The gene calls are TRBV30 and TRBJ2-2; 7 bases match TRBD1. Sample: PBMCs. Written as DNA, the CDR3 is TGTGCCTGGAACAGGGGCGGGGAGCTGTTTTTT. Encoded protein: CAWNRGGELFF.